Described below is a single T cell receptor beta chain sequence and its context. Its binding antigen is unknown. No base quality information exists; no much larger clone differs at one position. The CDR3 holds 12 amino acids from the cysteine to the phenylalanine. CDR3 DNA only is kept here, 36 bases in frame from base 1. Taken from the germline V gene (reference sequence), the CDR1 and CDR2 loops are LGHDT and YNNKEL. The record originates from a study of Ad26.COV2.S vaccination and SARS-CoV-2 variants (dated by TCRdb to about 2021). Background for the entire study: Donors in the vaccine arm were drawn from COV1001, a phase I-IIa trial of Ad26.COV2.S in healthy adults that was multicentre, randomized, double-blind and placebo-controlled. Dosing of Ad26.COV2.S was intramuscular, at either 5x10^10 or 1x10^11 viral particles, delivered as one shot or as two shots spaced 56 days apart. The specificity and breadth of SARS-CoV-2-reactive T cell receptors after Ad26.COV2.S vaccination were assessed by TCRbeta repertoire sequencing. The TCR-sequenced set comprised about 32 samples: some 19 Ad26.COV2.S vaccine recipients, 5 placebo recipients and 8 SARS-CoV-2 convalescent individuals. Trial participants were randomized into five groups of five: low-dose or high-dose Ad26.COV2.S given once or twice, or placebo on both occasions. Blinding of investigators to trial group allocation was maintained during experiments and outcome assessment. The research as a whole found: Vaccine and placebo recipients had comparable non-spike TCR breadth, which fits with the vaccine containing only spike. After vaccination, substantial breadth of spike-specific CD8+ and CD4+ T cell responses was reported. The study was not powered for comparison of responses between vaccine doses or regimens. According to the authors, total T cell responses may have been underestimated by the TCR breadth and depth analyses. Ad26.COV2.S recipients had higher spike-specific TCR breadth than placebo recipients (P = 0.0014).

The treatment or condition label here, explained by the study, means: approximately 18 received Ad26.COV2.S at low or high dose, single or two shots; about 5 received placebo; per-sample allocation not given. Repertoires of vaccine and placebo recipients were sequenced from samples collected on day 63 after the first injection. Cohort 1b enrolled about two dozen adults aged 18-55 years at a single site in Boston, USA, between 29 July and 7 August 2020. Ad26.COV2.S was a replication-incompetent adenovirus type 26 vector expressing a prefusion-stabilized SARS-CoV-2 spike protein from the original Wuhan strain. The immunoSEQ Assay was the method used to sequence TCRbeta CDR3 regions. After extraction, genomic DNA underwent amplification by bias-controlled multiplex PCR, followed by high-throughput sequencing. From the authors' description of their analysis: To quantify the absolute abundance of each unique TCRbeta CDR3 region, sequences were collapsed and filtered. Usable DNA was measured by amplifying reference genes present in all nucleated cells, and TCRbeta template counts were normalized to that usable DNA to estimate T cell fraction. Repertoire TCRs were annotated as SARS-CoV-2-specific when V gene, CDR3 amino acid sequence and J gene were exactly matched to a known reactive TCR set. MIRA supplied the reference SARS-CoV-2 TCR set, which was filtered for enrichment in COVID-19-positive ImmuneCODE repertoires so that public or cross-reactive TCRs were removed. Using the MIRA antigens, annotated TCRs were further analysed by specific ORF or by position within an ORF. Breadth was defined as annotated unique rearrangements over total unique productive rearrangements; depth was the summed frequency of those rearrangements. Two-sided Wilcoxon rank-sum tests were applied when comparing TCR breadth between groups. TCRdb obtained this table from immuneACCESS and retained in-frame rearrangements with V and J assigned. These tables miss some clones; where compared with another copy, unresolved V genes account for less than half of the shortfall, and the remainder is unexplained. That table is the source of V, J and clone size, and D and trimming were worked out from the DNA. In all, the sample holds just over 350,000 clones, and around 83% of those were seen once. About 3.3% of the sample goes to the ten largest clones.

Recombination linked TRBV3-1 (or the pseudogene TRBV3-2) to TRBJ1-4; there is no confident call for the D gene. This TCR derives from a person aged 18-60 years who received the Ad26.COV2.S COVID-19 vaccine or a placebo. The input for sequencing was peripheral blood, taken in a trial of Ad26.COV2.S vaccine versus placebo. The nucleotide sequence is TGTATTCTAGGGTGGGCTAATGAAAAACTGTTTTTT. The encoded protein is CILGWANEKLFF.